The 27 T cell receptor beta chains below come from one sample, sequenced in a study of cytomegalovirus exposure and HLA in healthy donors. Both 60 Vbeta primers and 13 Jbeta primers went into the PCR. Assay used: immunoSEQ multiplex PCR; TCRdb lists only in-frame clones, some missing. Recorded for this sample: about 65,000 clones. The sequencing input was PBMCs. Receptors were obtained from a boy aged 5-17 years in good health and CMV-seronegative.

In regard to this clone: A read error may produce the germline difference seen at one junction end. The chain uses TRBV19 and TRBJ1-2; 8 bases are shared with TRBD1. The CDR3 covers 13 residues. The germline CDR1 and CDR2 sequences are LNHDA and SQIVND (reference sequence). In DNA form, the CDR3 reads TGTGCCAGTAGTCCCCCCGACAGGGGCCGGGGCTTCTTC. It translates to CASSPPDRGRGFF. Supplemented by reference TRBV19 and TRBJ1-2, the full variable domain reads DGGITQSPKYLFRKEGQNVTLSCEQNLNHDAMYWYRQDPGQGLRLIYYSQIVNDFQKGDIAEGYSVSREKKESFPLTVTSAQKNPTAFYLCASSPPDRGRGFFGSGTRLTVV.

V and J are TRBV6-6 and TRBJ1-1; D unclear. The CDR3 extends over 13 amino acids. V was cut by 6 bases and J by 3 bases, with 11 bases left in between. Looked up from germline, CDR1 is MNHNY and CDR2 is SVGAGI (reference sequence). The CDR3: CASSRPGDTEAFF. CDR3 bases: TGTGCCAGCAGCCGACCCGGAGACACTGAAGCTTTCTTT.

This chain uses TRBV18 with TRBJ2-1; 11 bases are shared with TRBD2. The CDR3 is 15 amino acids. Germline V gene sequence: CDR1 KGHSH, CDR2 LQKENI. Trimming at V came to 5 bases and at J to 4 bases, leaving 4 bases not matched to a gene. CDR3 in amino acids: CASSTTSGIYNEQFF. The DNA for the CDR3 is TGTGCCAGCTCAACGACTAGCGGGATTTACAATGAGCAGTTCTTC.

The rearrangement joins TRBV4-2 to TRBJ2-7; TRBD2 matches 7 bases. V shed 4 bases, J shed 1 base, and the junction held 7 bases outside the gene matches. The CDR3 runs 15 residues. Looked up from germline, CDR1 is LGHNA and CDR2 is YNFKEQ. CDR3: CASSPSGRRSYEQYF. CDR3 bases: TGTGCCAGCAGCCCCTCCGGGAGGAGGTCCTACGAGCAGTACTTC.

CDR3 region: CASSSSGSAGELFF. The CDR3 nucleotides are TGCGCCAGCAGCTCTAGCGGGAGTGCCGGGGAGCTGTTTTTT. The chain links TRBV5-1 to TRBJ2-2; the match to TRBD2 covers 10 bases. Germline assignment: CDR1 SGHRS and CDR2 YFSETQ. This CDR3 is built from 14 residues. The V and J ends lost 3 bases and 6 bases, in that order; junction bases with no gene match: 2.

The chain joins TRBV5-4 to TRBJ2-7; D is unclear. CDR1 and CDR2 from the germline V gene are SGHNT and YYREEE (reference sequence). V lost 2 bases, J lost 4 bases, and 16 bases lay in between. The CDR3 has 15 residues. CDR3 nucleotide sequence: TGTGCCAGCAGCTTAAGGAGTGGCAGCTCTTACGAGCAGTACTTC. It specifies CASSLRSGSSYEQYF.

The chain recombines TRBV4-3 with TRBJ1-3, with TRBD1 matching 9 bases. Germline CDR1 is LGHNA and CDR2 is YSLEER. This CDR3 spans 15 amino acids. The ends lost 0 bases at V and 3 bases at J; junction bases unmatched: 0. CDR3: CASSQEDRGGNTIYF. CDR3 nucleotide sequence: TGCGCCAGCAGCCAAGAGGACAGGGGTGGAAACACCATATATTTT.

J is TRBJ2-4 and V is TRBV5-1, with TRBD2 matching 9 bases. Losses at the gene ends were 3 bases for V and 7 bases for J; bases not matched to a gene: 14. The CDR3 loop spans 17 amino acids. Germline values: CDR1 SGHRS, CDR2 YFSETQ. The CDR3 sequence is CASSSYVSGSHQNIQYF. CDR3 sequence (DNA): TGCGCCAGCAGCTCATACGTTAGCGGGAGTCATCAGAACATTCAGTACTTC.

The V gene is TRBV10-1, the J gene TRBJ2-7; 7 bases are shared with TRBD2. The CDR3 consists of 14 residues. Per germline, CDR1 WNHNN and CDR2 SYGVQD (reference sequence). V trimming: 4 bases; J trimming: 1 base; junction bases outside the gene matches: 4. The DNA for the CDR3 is TGCGCCAGCAGTGTAGGACTAGGGTCCTACGAGCAGTACTTC. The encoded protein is CASSVGLGSYEQYF.

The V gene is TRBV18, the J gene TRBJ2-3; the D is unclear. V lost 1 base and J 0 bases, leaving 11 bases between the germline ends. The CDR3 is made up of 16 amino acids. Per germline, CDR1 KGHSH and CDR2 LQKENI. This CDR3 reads CASSPLLSLSTDTQYF. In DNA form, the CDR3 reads TGTGCCAGCTCACCACTTTTAAGCCTGAGCACAGATACGCAGTATTTT.

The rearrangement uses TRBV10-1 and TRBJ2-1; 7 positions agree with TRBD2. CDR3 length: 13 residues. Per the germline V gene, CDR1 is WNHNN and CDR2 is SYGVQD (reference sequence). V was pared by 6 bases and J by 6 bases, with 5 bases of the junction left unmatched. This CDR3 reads CASRGGGTNEQFF. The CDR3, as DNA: TGCGCCAGCAGGGGCGGGGGTACCAATGAGCAGTTCTTC.

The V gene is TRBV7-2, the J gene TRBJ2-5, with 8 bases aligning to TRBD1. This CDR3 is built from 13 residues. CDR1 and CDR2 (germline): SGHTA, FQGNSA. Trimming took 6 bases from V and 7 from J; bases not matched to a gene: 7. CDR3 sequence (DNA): TGTGCCAGCAGGGAGACAGGGGTTGGGACCCAGTACTTC. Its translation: CASRETGVGTQYF.

CDR3 loop: CASTSGSEQFF. Written as DNA, the CDR3 is TGTGCCAGCACCTCAGGCAGTGAGCAGTTCTTC. The chain employs TRBV5-6 and TRBJ2-1; no firm D call. Germline V gives CDR1 SGHDT, CDR2 YYEEEE. The CDR3 is made up of 11 amino acids. Trimming shortened V by 6 bases and J by 9 bases, and 10 bases separated the two germline ends.

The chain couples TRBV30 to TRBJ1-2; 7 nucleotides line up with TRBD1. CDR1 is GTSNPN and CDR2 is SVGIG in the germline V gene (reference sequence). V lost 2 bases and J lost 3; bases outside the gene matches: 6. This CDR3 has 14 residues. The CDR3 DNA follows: TGTGCCTGGAGTACAGGGGATCCTTACTATGGCTACACCTTC. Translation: CAWSTGDPYYGYTF.

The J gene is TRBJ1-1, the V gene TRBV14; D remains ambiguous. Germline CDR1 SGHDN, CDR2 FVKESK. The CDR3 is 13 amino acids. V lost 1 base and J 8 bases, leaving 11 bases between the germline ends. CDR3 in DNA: TGTGCCAGCAGCCAAGGAGTTCCTGCCGAAGCTTTCTTT. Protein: CASSQGVPAEAFF.

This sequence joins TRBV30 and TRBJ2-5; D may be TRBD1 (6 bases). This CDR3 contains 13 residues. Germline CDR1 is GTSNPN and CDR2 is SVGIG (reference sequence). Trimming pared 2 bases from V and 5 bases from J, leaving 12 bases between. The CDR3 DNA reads TGTGCCTGGAGTCAACAGGGCCCGGAGACCCAGTACTTC. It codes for CAWSQQGPETQYF.

CDR3 sequence: CASSLGTRYNEQFF. CDR3 DNA: TGTGCCAGCAGTTTGGGGACTAGATACAATGAGCAGTTCTTC. V is TRBV27 and J is TRBJ2-1; 8 nucleotides line up with TRBD2. This CDR3 has 14 amino acids. V was pared by 3 bases and J by 4 bases, with 2 bases of the junction left unmatched. Germline CDR1 reads MNHEY; CDR2 reads SMNVEV (reference sequence).

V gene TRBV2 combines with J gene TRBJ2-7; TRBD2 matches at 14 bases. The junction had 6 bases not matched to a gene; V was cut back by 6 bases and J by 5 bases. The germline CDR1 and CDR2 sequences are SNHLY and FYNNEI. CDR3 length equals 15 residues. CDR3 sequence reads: CASRGRLAGGDEQYF. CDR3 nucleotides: TGTGCCAGCAGAGGGAGACTAGCGGGAGGGGACGAGCAGTACTTC.

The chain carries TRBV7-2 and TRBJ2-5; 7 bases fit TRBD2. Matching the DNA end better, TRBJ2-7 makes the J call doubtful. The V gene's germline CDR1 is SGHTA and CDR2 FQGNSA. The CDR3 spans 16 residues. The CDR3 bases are TGTGCCAGCAGCTTAGCTGCGGGGGAACCCTCCTACGAGCAGTACTTC. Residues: CASSLAAGEPSYEQYF.

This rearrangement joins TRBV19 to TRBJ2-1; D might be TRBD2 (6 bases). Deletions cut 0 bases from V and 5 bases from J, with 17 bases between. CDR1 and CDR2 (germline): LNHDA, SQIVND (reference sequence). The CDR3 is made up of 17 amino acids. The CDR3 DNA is TGTGCCAGTAGTATAGATCGCGGTGGGACTGGTGACAATGAGCAGTTCTTC. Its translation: CASSIDRGGTGDNEQFF.

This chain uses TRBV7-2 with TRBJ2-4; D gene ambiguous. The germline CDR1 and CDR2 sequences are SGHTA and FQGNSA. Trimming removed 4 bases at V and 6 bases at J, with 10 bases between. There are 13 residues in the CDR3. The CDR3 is CASSSLDSNIQYF. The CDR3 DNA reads TGTGCCAGCAGCTCTCTAGACTCAAACATTCAGTACTTC.

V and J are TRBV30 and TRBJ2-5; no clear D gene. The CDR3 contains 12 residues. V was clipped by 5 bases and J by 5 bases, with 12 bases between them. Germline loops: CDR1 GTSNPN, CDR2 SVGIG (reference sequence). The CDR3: CAWAYLRETQYF. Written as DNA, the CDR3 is TGTGCCTGGGCTTATCTGAGGGAGACCCAGTACTTC.

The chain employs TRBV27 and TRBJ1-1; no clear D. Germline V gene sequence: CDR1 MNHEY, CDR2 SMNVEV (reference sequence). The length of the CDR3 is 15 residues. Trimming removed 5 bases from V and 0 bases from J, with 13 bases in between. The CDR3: CASSPPRGLNTEAFF. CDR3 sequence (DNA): TGTGCCAGCAGTCCCCCGCGGGGTCTGAACACTGAAGCTTTCTTT.

CDR3 DNA sequence: TGTGCCAGCAGTGAGGCTCCGGACAGTACGGGGCAGCCCCAGCATTTT. This encodes CASSEAPDSTGQPQHF. The rearrangement links TRBV6-1 to TRBJ1-5, with a tentative D call TRBD1 (6 bases). The V end was cut by 3 bases, the J end by 7 bases, with 19 bases between. Germline values: CDR1 MNHNS, CDR2 SASEGT. The CDR3 consists of 16 residues.

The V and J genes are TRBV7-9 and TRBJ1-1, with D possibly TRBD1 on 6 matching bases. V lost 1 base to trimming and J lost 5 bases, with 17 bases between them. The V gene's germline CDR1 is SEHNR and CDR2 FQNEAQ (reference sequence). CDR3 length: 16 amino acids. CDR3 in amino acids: CASSLEVGAMGTEAFF. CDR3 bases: TGTGCCAGCAGCTTAGAGGTGGGGGCGATGGGGACTGAAGCTTTCTTT. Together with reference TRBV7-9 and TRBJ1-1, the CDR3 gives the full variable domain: DTGVSQNPRHKITKRGQNVTFRCDPISEHNRLYWYRQTLGQGPEFLTYFQNEAQLEKSRLLSDRFSAERPKGSFSTLEIQRTEQGDSAMYLCASSLEVGAMGTEAFFGQGTRLTVV.

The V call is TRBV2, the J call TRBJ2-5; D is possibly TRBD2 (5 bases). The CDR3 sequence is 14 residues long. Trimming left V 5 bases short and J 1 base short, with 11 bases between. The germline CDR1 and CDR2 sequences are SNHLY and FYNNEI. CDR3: CASSLKRTQETQYF. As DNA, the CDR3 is TGTGCCAGCAGTCTTAAGCGGACCCAAGAGACCCAGTACTTC.

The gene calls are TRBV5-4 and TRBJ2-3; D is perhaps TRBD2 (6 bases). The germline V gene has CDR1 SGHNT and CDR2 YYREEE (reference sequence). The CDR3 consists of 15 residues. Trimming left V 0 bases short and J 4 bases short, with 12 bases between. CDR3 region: CASSLGGDTPDTQYF. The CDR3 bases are TGTGCCAGCAGCTTGGGCGGGGATACTCCAGATACGCAGTATTTT.